These 5 T cell receptor beta chains share one sample of origin, sequenced in a study of spatial heterogeneity in lung cancer. Each CDR3 protein gets one entry after TCRdb re-called the 5' RACE reads with MiXCR. The sample carries some 9,900 distinct CDR3 sequences, around 12% recorded once. Documented time point: sample taken at primary tumor resection. Their specific antigens are unknown. Broader study findings: Intratumoral expanded alpha and beta TCR counts were found to track tumor mutation counts.

The sample in question was lung tumor tissue, obtained at surgery. These receptor sequences come from a male donor with early-stage non-small cell lung cancer.

This clonotype rates as medium-sized (0.01 to 0.1%). One end of the junction fails to match germline, which may point to a read error. The V gene is TRBV29-1, the J gene TRBJ2-7, with D perhaps matching TRBD1 (6 bases). Germline V gene data show CDR1 as SQVTM and CDR2 as ANQGSEA. The CDR3 runs to 14 residues. The DNA of the CDR3 is TGCAGCGTTAGACAACCGGGACATTCCTCCGAGCAGTACTTC. This encodes CSVRQPGHSSEQYF.

The rearrangement links TRBV20-1 to TRBJ1-1; 10 bases match TRBD1. Germline CDR1 reads DFQATT; CDR2 reads SNEGSKA (reference sequence). Trimming removed 6 bases from V and 0 bases from J; junction bases left unmatched: 4. The CDR3 spans 14 residues. This chain's CDR3 is CSARTGGMNTEAFF. The CDR3 DNA is TGCAGTGCCAGGACAGGGGGTATGAACACTGAAGCTTTCTTT.

This clonotype was picked up many times. The chain couples TRBV11-2 to TRBJ1-1; D not resolved. The CDR3 runs 15 residues. Germline V gene sequence: CDR1 SGHAT, CDR2 FQNNGV. V was clipped by 5 bases and J by 5 bases, with 18 bases between them. CDR3 amino acids: CASSPTAFSGTEAFF. CDR3 DNA sequence: TGTGCCAGCAGCCCTACGGCCTTTAGCGGTACTGAAGCTTTCTTT.

This clonotype was found once. The J gene is TRBJ1-5, the V gene TRBV24-1; no reliable D call. Trimming left V 7 bases short and J 0 bases short, with 3 bases between. The germline CDR1 and CDR2 sequences are KGHDR and SFDVKD. The CDR3 spans 12 residues. The DNA for the CDR3 is TGTGCCACCAGATATAGCAATCAGCCCCAGCATTTT. Translation: CATRYSNQPQHF.

This clonotype was recorded a few times. The rearrangement links TRBV9 to TRBJ2-2, with D uncertain. The CDR3 has 12 amino acids. The V and J ends lost 0 bases and 7 bases respectively, with 4 bases between them. The germline CDR1 and CDR2 sequences are SGDLS and YYNGEE. The CDR3 bases are TGTGCCAGCAGCGTAGACGTCGGGGAGCTGTTTTTT. Its protein product is CASSVDVGELFF.